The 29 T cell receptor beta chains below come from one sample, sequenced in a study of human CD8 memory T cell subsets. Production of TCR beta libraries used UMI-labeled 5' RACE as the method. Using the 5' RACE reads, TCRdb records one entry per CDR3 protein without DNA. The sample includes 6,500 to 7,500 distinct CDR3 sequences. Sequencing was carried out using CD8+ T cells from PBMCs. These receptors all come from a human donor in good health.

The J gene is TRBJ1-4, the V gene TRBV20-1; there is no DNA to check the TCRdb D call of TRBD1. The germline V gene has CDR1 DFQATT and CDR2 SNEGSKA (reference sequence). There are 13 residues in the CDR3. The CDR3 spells CSAPWGTAEKLFF.

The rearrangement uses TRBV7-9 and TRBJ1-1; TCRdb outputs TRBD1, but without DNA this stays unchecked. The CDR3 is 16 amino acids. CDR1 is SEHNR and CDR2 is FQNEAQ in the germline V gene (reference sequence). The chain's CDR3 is CASGASRGRGLTEAFF. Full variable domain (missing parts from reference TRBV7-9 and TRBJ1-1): DTGVSQNPRHKITKRGQNVTFRCDPISEHNRLYWYRQTLGQGPEFLTYFQNEAQLEKSRLLSDRFSAERPKGSFSTLEIQRTEQGDSAMYLCASGASRGRGLTEAFFGQGTRLTVV.

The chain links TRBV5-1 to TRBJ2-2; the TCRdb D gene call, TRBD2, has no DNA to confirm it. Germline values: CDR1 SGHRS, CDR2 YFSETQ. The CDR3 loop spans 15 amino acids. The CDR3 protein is CASSFSGTNTGELFF.

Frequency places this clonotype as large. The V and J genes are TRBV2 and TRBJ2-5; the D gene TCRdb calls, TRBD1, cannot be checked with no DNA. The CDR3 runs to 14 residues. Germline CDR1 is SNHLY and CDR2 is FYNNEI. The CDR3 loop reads CASTGQATGGTQYF. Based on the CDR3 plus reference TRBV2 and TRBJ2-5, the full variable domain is EPEVTQTPSHQVTQMGQEVILRCVPISNHLYFYWYRQILGQKVEFLVSFYNNEISEKSEIFDDQFSVERPDGSNFTLKIRSTKLEDSAMYFCASTGQATGGTQYFGPGTRLLVL.

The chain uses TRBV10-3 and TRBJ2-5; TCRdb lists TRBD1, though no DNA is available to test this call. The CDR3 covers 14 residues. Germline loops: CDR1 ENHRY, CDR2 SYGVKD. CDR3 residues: CAISDPGESETQYF.

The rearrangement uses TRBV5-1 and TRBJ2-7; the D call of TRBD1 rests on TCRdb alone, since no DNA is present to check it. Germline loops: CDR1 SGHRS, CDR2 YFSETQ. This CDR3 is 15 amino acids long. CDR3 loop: CASRTAGTGNYEQYF. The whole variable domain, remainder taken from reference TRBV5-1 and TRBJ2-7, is KAGVTQTPRYLIKTRGQQVTLSCSPISGHRSVSWYQQTPGQGLQFLFEYFSETQRNKGNFPGRFSGRQFSNSRSEMNVSTLELGDSALYLCASRTAGTGNYEQYFGPGTRLTVT.

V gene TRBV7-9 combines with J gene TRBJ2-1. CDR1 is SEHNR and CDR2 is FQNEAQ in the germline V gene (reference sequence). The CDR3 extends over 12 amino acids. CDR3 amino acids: CASSLGNNEQFF. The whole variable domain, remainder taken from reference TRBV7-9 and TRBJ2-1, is DTGVSQNPRHKITKRGQNVTFRCDPISEHNRLYWYRQTLGQGPEFLTYFQNEAQLEKSRLLSDRFSAERPKGSFSTLEIQRTEQGDSAMYLCASSLGNNEQFFGPGTRLTVL.

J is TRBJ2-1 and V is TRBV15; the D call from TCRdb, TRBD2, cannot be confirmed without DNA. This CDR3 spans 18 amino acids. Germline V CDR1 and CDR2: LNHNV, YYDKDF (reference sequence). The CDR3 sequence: CATSRDHWREGRKGEQFF.

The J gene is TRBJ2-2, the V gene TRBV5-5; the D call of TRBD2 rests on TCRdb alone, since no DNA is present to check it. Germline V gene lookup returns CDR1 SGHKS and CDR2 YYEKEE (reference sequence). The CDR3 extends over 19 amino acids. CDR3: CASSFLVPGLAANTGELFF.

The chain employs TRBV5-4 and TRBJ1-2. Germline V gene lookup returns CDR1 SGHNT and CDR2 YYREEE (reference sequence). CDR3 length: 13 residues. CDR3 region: CASSLSSGYGYTF.

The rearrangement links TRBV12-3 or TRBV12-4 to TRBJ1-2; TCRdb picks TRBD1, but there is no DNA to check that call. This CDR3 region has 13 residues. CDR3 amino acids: CASSFRVNYGYTF.

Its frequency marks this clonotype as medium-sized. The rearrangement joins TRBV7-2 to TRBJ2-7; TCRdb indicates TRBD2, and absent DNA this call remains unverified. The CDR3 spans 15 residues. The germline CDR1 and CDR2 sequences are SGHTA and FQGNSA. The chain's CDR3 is CASSLVGGRLDEQYF.

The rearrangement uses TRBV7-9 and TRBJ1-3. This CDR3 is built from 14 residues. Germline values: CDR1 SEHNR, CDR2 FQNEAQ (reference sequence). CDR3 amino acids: CASSGGISGNTIYF.

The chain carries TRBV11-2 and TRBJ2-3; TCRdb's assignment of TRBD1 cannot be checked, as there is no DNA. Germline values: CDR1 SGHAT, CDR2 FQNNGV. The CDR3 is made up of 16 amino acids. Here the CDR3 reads CASSLLGPPVADTQYF.

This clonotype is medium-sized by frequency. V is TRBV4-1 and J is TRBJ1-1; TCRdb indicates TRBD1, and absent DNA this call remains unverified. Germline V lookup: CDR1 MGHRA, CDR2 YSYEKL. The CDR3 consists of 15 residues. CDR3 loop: CASSQEPGLNTEAFF.

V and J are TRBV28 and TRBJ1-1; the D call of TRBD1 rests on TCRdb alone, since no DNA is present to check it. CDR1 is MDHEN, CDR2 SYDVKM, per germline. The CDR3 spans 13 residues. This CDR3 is CASTDRMNTEAFF. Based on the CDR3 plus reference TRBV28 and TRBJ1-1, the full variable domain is DVKVTQSSRYLVKRTGEKVFLECVQDMDHENMFWYRQDPGLGLRLIYFSYDVKMKEKGDIPEGYSVSREKKERFSLILESASTNQTSMYLCASTDRMNTEAFFGQGTRLTVV.

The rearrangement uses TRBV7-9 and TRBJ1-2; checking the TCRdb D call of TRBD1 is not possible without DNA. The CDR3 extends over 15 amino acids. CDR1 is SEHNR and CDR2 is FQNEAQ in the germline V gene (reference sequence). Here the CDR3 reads CASSLARDRDYGYTF.

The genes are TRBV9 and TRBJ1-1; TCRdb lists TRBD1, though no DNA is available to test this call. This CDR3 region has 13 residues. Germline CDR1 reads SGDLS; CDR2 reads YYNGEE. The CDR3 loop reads CASSVATTGRAFF.

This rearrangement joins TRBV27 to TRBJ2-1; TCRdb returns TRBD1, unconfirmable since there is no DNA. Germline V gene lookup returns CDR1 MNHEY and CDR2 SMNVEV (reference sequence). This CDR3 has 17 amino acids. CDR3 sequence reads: CASSLGGTGGSYNEQFF.

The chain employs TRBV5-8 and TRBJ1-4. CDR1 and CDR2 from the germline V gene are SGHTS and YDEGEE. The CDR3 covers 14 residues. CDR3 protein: CASSLGVGSEKLFF.

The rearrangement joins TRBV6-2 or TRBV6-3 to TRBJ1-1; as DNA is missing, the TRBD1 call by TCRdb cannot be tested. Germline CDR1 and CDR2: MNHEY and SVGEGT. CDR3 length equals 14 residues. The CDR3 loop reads CASRPGQGSTEAFF.

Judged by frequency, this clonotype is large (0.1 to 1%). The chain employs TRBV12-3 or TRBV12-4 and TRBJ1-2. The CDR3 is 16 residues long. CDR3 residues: CASSLGRDTANYGYTF.

This CDR3 is CASREGLADTDTQYF. The rearrangement links TRBV7-6 to TRBJ2-3; TCRdb selects TRBD2, and the lack of DNA leaves this call unchecked. CDR1 and CDR2 from the germline V gene are SGHVS and FNYEAQ. The CDR3 runs to 15 residues. The full variable domain, with the rest looked up from reference TRBV7-6 and TRBJ2-3, is GAGVSQSPRYKVTKRGQDVALRCDPISGHVSLYWYRQALGQGPEFLTYFNYEAQQDKSGLPNDRFSAERPEGSISTLTIQRTEQRDSAMYRCASREGLADTDTQYFGPGTRLTVL.

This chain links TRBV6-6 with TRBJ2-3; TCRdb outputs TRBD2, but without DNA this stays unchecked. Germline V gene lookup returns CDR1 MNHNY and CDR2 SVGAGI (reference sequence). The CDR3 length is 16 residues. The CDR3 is CASSFTSGRYADTQYF.

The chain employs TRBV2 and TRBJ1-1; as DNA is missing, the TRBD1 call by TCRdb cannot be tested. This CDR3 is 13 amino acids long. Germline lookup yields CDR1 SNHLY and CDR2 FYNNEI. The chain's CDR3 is CASRDRSPSEAFF.

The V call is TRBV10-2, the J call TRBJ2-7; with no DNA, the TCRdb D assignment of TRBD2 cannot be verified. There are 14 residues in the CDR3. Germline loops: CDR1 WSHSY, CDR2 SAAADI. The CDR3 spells CASSASGGSYEQYF.

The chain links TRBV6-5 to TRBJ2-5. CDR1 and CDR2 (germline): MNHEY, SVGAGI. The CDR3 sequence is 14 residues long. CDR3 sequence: CASRYRGNQETQYF.

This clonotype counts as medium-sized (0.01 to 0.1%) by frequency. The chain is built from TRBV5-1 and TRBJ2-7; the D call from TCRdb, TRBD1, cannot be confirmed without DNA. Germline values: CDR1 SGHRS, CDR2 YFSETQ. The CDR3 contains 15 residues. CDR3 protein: CASSLVDRASDEQYF.

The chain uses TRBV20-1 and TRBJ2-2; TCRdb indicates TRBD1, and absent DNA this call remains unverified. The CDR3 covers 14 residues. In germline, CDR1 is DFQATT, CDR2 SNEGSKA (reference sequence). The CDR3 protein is CSAREGRESGELFF.